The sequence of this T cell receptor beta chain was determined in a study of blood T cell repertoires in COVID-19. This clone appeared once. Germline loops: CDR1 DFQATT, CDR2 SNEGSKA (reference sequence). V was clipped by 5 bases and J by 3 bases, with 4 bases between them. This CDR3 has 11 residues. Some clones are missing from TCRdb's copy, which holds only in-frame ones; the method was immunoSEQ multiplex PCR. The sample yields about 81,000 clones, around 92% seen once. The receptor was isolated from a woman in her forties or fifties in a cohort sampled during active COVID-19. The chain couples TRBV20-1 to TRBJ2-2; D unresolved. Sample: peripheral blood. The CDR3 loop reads CSAYYTGELFF. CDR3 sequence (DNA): TGCAGTGCTTACTACACCGGGGAGCTGTTTTTT.